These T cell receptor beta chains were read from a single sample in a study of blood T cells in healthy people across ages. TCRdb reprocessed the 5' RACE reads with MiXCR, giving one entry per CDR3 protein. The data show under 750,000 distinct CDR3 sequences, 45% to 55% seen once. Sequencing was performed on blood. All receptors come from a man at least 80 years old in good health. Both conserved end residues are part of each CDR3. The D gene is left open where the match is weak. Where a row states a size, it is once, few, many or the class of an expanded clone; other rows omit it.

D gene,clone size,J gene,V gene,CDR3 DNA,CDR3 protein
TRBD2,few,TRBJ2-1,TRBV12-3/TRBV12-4,TGTGCCAGCAGTACTAGCGGGCGGGTCAGGAGGGGGTCCTACAATGAGCAGTTCTTC,CASSTSGRVRRGSYNEQFF
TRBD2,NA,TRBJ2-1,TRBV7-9,TGTGCCAGCGGCTTAGCTCCACTAGCGGGAGACGATGAGCAGTTCTTC,CASGLAPLAGDDEQFF
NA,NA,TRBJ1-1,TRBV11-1,TGTGCCAGCAGCTTAGCGCCGGGACGGTCCCCTGAAGCTTTCTTT,CASSLAPGRSPEAFF
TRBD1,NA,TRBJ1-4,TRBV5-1,TGCGCCAGCAGCTGGACCCCGGGACAGCCTAATGAAAAACTGTTTTTT,CASSWTPGQPNEKLFF
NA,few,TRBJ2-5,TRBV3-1,TGTGCCAGCAGCCAAGAATGGGGTCGGAAAGAGACCCAGTACTTC,CASSQEWGRKETQYF
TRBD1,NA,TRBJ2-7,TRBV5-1,TGCGCCAGCAGCTCTGCGGACAGGACTCACCTTTACGAGCAGTACTTC,CASSSADRTHLYEQYF
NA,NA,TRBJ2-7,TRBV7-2,TGTGCCAGCGGCTTGTCGGGACTCGGCTCCTACGAGCAGTACTTC,CASGLSGLGSYEQYF
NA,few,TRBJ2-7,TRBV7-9,TGTGCCAGCAGCTTACAGGAGTCATCCTACGAGCAGTACTTC,CASSLQESSYEQYF
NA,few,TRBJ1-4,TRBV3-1,TGTGCCAGCAGCCCCCAACCCACAGGGTATGAAAAACTGTTTTTT,CASSPQPTGYEKLFF
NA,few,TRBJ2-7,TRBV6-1,TGTGCCAGCAGACCTGTCTGGGGGGTCGGGGATCAGTCCTGCGAGCAGTACTTC,CASRPVWGVGDQSCEQYF
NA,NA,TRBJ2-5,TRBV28,TGTGCCAGCTGTGAGGGGTCACTAATTAAGGAGCAGTACTTC,CASCEGSLIKEQYF
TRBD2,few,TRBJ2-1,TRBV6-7,TGTGCCAGCAGTTACGGCGGGAGGCCTCCTGTATCCTACAATGAGCAGTTCTTC,CASSYGGRPPVSYNEQFF
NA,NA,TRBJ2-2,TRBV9,TGTGCCAGCAGCGTAGCTTACAAGGGGGAGCTGTTTTTT,CASSVAYKGELFF
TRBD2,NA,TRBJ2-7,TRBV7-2,TGTGCCAGCAGCTTAGTAGTAGCGGGGGCCTCCTACGAGCAGTACTTC,CASSLVVAGASYEQYF
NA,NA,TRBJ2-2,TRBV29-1,TGCAGCGTTGAAACTAGGGGGGGGAGCCCCAACACCGGGGGGCTGTTTTTT,CSVETRGGSPNTGGLFF
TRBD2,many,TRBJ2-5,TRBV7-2,TGTGCCAGCAGCTTAGTTAGCGGGAGGGGAGAGACCCAGTACTTC,CASSLVSGRGETQYF
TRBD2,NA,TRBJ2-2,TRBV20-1,TGCAGTGCTTGGACCGGGGGGACCACCGGGGAGCTGTTTTTT,CSAWTGGTTGELFF
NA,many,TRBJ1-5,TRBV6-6,TGTGCCAGCAGTTACGACACTCCGGGCAATCAGCCCCAGCATTTT,CASSYDTPGNQPQHF
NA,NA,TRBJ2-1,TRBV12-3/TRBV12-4,TGTGCCAGCAGTTCTGCTCGGAGCTCCTACAATGAGCAGTTCTTC,CASSSARSSYNEQFF
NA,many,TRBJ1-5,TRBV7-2,TGTGCCAGCAGCTTAGTCGGGGGAGGGGGCAATCAGCCCCAGCATTTT,CASSLVGGGGNQPQHF
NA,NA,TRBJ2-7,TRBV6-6,TGTGCCCGCAGTTACTCGAGAGGCTCCTACGAGCAGTACTTC,CARSYSRGSYEQYF
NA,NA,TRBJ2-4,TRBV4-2,TGTGCCAGCAGCCAAGAGGGTTCAGGGCCCCTAGGCATTCAGTACTTC,CASSQEGSGPLGIQYF
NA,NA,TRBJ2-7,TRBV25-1,TGTGCCAGCAGCGACGGAGGGGTCGAGCAGTACTTC,CASSDGGVEQYF
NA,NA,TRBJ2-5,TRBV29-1,TGCAGCGTTGTATTAGCGGTAGAGACCCAGTACTTC,CSVVLAVETQYF
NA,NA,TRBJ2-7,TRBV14,TGTGCCAGCAGCCAAGATGGGAAAGGGTACTTC,CASSQDGKGYF
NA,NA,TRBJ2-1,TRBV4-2,TGTGCCAACAGCAACCGGGATATGCTAGATGAGCAGTTCTTC,CANSNRDMLDEQFF
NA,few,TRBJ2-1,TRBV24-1,TGTGCCACGCATATAGTGATCGGGCCCTACAATGAGCAGTTCTTC,CATHIVIGPYNEQFF
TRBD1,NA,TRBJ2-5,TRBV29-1,TGCAGCGTCGCAGACAGGGGGCGTGGATTGAATGAGCAGTACTTC,CSVADRGRGLNEQYF
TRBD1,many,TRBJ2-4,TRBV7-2,TGTGCCAGCAGCTCCCAGATCCGACAGGGGAGCATTCAGTACTTC,CASSSQIRQGSIQYF
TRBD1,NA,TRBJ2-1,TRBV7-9,TGTGCCAGCAGTTCTGACAGGGGGCGGTTCAATGAGCAGTTCTTC,CASSSDRGRFNEQFF
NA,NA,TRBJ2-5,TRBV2,TGTGCCAGCAGGATCAGGGGCCTGTACCAAGAGACCCAGTACTTC,CASRIRGLYQETQYF